This T cell receptor (beta chain) was found in a study of cytomegalovirus exposure and HLA in healthy donors. Study-wide points: In a later analysis, common viral pathogens appeared linked to several of the most significant clusters. Most TCR sequences were uncommon, yet certain public TCRs appeared in many donors.

Primers: 60 Vbeta forward and 13 Jbeta reverse. In the authors' workflow: Later analysis identified 65 million to 80 million unique TCR beta chains, approximately 11 million shared. Here immunoSEQ multiplex PCR was the method, and the copy in TCRdb shows in-frame clones only, minus some. V, J and clone size are taken as reported in that table, and D and trimming were inferred from the DNA itself. Here the sample spans approximately 110,000 clones, approximately 70% being singletons. Unmatched junction bases numbered 9, after V lost 4 bases and J lost 2 bases. The CDR3 is 16 amino acids. Germline CDR1 reads SEHNR; CDR2 reads FQNEAQ (reference sequence). A remark on this clone: Antigen unknown.

The chain uses TRBV7-9 and TRBJ2-5; 8 bases agree with TRBD1. The sequencing input was PBMCs. The TCR was taken from a man aged 25 to 40 in good health and CMV-seropositive. The DNA for the CDR3 is TGTGCCAGCAGCTCACCCCGAAGGGACAGGCAAGAGACCCAGTACTTC. This translates into CASSSPRRDRQETQYF.